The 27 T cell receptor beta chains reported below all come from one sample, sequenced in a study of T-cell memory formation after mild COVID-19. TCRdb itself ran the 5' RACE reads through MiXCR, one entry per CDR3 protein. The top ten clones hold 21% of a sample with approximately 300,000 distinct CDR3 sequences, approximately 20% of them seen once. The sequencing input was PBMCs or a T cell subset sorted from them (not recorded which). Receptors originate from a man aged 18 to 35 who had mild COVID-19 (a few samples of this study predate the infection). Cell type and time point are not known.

The DNA for the CDR3 is TGTGCCAGCAGCTTTTCCGGGGGCCATGAGCAGTTCTTC. Translated, it gives CASSFSGGHEQFF. The V and J genes are TRBV5-5 and TRBJ2-1; either TRBD1 or TRBD2 may fit D (6 bases each). CDR1 and CDR2 (germline): SGHKS, YYEKEE (reference sequence). Trimming removed 2 bases from V and 8 bases from J, with 11 bases in between. The CDR3 is 13 residues long.

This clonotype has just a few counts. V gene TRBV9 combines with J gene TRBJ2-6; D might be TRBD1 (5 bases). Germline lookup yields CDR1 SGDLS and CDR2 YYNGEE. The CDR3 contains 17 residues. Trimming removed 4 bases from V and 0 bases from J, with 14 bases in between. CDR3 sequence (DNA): TGTGCCAGCAGCACAGGACCCGCGCACTCTGGGGCCAACGTCCTGACTTTC. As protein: CASSTGPAHSGANVLTF.

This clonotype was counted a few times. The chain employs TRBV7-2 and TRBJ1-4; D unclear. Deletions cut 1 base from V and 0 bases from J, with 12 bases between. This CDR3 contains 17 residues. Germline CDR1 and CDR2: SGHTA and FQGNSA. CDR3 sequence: CASSLDPVIATNEKLFF. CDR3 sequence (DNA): TGTGCCAGCAGCTTAGACCCGGTCATTGCAACTAATGAAAAACTGTTTTTT.

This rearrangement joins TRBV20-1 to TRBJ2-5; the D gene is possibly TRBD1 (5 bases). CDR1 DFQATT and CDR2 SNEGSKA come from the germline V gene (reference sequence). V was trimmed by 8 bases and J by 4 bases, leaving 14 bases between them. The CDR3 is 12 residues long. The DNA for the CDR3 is TGCAGTACCCCAGGGTATGGAGAGACCCAGTACTTC. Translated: CSTPGYGETQYF.

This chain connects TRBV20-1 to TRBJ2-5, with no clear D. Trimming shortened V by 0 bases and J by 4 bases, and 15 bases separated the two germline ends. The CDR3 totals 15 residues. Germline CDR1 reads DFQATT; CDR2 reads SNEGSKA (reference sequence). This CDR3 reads CSARDRRNGVETQYF. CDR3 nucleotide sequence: TGCAGTGCTAGAGATAGAAGGAATGGGGTAGAGACCCAGTACTTC.

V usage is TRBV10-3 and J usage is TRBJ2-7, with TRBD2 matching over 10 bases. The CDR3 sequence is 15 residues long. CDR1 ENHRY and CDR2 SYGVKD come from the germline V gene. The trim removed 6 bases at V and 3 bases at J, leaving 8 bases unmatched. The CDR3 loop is CAISGVLAGDYEQYF. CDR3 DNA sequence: TGTGCCATCAGCGGGGTTCTAGCGGGGGACTACGAGCAGTACTTC.

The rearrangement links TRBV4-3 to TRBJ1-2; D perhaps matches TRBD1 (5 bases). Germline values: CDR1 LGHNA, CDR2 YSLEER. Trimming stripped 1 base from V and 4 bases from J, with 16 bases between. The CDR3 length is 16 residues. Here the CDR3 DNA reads TGCGCCAGCAGCCAAGGTCCCGCAGGGAAAAGCTATGGCTACACCTTC. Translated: CASSQGPAGKSYGYTF.

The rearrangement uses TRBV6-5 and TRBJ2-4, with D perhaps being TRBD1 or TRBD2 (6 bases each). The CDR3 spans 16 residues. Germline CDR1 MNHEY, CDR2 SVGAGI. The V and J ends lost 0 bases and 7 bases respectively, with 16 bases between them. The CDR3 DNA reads TGTGCCAGCAGTTACTCGTACTTTAGGGGGGTCAACATTCAGTACTTC. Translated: CASSYSYFRGVNIQYF.

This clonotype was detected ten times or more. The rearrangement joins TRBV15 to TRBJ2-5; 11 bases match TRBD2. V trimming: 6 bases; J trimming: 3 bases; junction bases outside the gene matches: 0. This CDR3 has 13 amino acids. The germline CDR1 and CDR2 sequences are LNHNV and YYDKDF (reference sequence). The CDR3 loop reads CATRLAGEETQYF. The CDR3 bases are TGTGCCACCAGACTAGCGGGGGAAGAGACCCAGTACTTC.

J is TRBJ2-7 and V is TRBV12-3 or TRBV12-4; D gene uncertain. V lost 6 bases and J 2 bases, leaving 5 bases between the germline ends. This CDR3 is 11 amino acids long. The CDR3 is CASRLAYEQYF. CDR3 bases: TGTGCCAGCAGACTCGCCTACGAGCAGTACTTC.

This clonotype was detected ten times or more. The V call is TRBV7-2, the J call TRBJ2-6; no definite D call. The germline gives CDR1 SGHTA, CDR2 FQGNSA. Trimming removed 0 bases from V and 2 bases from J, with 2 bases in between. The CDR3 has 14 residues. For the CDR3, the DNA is TGTGCCAGCAGCTTAGCGACTGGGGCCAACGTCCTGACTTTC. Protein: CASSLATGANVLTF.

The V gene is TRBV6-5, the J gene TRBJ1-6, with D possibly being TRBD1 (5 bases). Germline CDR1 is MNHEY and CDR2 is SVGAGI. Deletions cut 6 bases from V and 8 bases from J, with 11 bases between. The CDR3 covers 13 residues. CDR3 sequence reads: CASSPTGYSPLHF. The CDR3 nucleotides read TGTGCCAGCAGCCCCACAGGTTATTCACCCCTCCACTTT.

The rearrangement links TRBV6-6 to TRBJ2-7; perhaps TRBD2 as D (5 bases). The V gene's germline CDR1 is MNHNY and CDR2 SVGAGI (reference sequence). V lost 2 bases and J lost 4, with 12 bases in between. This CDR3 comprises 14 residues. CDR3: CASSYRPSRYEQYV. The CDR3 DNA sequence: TGTGCCAGCAGTTACAGGCCTAGCCGGTACGAGCAGTACGTC.

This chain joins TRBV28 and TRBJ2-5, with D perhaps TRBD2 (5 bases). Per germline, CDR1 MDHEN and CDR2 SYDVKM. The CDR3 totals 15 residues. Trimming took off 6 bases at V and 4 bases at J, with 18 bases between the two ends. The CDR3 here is CASRYGDSRGETQYF. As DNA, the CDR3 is TGTGCCAGCAGATACGGAGACTCCCGGGGAGAGACCCAGTACTTC.

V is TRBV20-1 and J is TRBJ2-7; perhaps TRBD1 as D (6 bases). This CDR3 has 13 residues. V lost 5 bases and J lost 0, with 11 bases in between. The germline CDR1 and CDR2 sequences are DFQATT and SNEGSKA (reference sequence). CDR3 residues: CSAARGLSYEQYF. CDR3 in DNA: TGCAGTGCTGCCAGGGGCCTCTCCTACGAGCAGTACTTC.

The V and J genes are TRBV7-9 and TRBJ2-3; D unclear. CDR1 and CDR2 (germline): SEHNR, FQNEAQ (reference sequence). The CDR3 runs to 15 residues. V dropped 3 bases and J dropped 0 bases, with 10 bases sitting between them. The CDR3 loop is CASSFSAASTDTQYF. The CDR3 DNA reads TGTGCCAGCAGCTTTTCGGCCGCTAGCACAGATACGCAGTATTTT.

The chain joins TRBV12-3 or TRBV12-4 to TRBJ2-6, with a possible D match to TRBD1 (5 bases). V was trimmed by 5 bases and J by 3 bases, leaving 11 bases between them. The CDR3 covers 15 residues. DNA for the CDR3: TGTGCCAGCAGTCCCCAGGGTCTTGGGGCCAACGTCCTGACTTTC. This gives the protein CASSPQGLGANVLTF.

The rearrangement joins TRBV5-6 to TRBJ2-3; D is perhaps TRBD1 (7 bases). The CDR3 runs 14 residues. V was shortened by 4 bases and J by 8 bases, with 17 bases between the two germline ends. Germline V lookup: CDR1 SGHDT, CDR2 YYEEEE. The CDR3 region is CASSLGGGYATQYF. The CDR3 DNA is TGTGCCAGCAGCCTCGGAGGGGGCTACGCTACGCAGTATTTT.

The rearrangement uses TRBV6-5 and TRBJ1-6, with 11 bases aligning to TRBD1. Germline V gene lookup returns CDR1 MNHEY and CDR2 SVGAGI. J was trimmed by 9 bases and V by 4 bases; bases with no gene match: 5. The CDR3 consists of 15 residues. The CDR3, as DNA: TGTGCCAGCAGTTGGACAGGGGGCCCGTTTTCACCCCTCCACTTT. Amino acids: CASSWTGGPFSPLHF.

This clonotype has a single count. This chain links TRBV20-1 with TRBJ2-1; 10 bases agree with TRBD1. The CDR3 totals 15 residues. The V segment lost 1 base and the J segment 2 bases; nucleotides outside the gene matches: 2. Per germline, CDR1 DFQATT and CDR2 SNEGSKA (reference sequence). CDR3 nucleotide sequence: TGCAGTGCTAGAGGGGACAGGGGAACCTACAATGAGCAGTTCTTC. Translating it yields CSARGDRGTYNEQFF.

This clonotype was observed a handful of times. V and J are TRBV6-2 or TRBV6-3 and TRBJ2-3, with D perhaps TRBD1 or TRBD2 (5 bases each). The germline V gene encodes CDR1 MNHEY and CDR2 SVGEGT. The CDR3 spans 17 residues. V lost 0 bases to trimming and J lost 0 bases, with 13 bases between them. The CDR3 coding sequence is TGTGCCAGCAGTTACTCCGTGGCGAGGGGAAGCACAGATACGCAGTATTTT. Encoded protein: CASSYSVARGSTDTQYF.

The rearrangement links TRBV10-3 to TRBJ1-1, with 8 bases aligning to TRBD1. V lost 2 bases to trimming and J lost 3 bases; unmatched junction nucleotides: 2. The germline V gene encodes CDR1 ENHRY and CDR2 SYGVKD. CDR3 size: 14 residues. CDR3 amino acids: CAISEGTGYTEAFF. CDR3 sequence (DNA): TGTGCCATCAGTGAGGGGACAGGCTACACTGAAGCTTTCTTT.

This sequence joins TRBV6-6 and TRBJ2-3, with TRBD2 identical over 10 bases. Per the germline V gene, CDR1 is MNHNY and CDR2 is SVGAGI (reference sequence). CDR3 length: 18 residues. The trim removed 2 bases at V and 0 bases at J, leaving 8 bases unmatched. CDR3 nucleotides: TGTGCCAGCAGTTACCACCCGGCTAGCGGGGGAAGCACAGATACGCAGTATTTT. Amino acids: CASSYHPASGGSTDTQYF.

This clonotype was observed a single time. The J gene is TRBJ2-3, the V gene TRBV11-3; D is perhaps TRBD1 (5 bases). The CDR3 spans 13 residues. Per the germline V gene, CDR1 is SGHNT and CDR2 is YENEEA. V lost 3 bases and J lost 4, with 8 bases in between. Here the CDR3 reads CASSFIGADTQYF. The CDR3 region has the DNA TGTGCCAGCAGCTTTATAGGGGCAGATACGCAGTATTTT. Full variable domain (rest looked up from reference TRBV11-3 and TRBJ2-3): EAGVVQSPRYKIIEKKQPVAFWCNPISGHNTLYWYLQNLGQGPELLIRYENEEAVDDSQLPKDRFSAERLKGVDSTLKIQPAELGDSAVYLCASSFIGADTQYFGPGTRLTVL.

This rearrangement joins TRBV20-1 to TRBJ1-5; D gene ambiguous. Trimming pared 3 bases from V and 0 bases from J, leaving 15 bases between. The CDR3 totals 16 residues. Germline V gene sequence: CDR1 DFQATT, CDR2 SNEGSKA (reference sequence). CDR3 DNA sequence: TGCAGTGCTAGCAACACCCTCCGAGTTAGCAATCAGCCCCAGCATTTT. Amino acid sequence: CSASNTLRVSNQPQHF.

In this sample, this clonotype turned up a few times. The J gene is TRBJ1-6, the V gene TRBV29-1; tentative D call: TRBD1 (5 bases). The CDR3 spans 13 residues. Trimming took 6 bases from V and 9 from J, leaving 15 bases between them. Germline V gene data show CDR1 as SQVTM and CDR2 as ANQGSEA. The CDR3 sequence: CSVGGVGGSPLHF. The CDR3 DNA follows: TGCAGCGTCGGAGGGGTGGGGGGTTCACCCCTCCACTTT.

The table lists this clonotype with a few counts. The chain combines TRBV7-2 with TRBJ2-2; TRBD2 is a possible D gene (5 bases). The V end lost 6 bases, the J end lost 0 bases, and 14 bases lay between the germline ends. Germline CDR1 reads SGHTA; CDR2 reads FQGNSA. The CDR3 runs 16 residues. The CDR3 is CASSRLQIPNTGELFF. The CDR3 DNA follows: TGTGCCAGCAGTAGACTACAGATACCGAACACCGGGGAGCTGTTTTTT. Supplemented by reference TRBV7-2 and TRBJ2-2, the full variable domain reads GAGVSQSPSNKVTEKGKDVELRCDPISGHTALYWYRQSLGQGLEFLIYFQGNSAPDKSGLPSDRFSAERTGGSVSTLTIQRTQQEDSAVYLCASSRLQIPNTGELFFGEGSRLTVL.